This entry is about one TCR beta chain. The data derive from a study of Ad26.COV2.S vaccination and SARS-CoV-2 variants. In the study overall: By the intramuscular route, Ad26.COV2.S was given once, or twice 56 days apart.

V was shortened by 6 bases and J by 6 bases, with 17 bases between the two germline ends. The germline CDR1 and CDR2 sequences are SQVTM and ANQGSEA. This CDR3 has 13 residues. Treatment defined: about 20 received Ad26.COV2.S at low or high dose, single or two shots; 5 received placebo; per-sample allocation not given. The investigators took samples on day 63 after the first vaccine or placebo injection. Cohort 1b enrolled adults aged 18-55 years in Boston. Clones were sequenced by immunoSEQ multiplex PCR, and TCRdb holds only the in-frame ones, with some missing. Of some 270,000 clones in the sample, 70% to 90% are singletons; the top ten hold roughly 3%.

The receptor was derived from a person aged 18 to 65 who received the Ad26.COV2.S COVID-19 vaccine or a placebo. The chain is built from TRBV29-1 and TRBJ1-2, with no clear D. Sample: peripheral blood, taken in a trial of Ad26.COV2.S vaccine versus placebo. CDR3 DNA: TGCAGCGTGAGCTTAATGGGTAAAGATGGCTACACCTTC. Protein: CSVSLMGKDGYTF.